The 29 T cell receptor beta chains listed next were all sequenced from one sample in a study of blood T cell repertoires in COVID-19 (dated by TCRdb to the early 2020s). Receptor amplification or capture employed the immunoSEQ multiplex PCR assay. This is the immuneACCESS table as TCRdb keeps it, with only in-frame sequences that have V and J called. A part of the clones is gone; compared with another copy, unresolved V genes explain less than half, and the rest is unexplained. In this sample the table shows approximately 200,000 clones, 84% of which occur a single time. Roughly 7.8% of the sample is in the top ten clones. The sample taken for sequencing was peripheral blood. The receptor set was obtained from a woman aged 80 or older with COVID-19, enrolled during active disease.

This clone was detected once. This chain uses TRBV24-1 with TRBJ2-1; 7 bases map to TRBD2. The CDR3 is made up of 15 amino acids. V lost 2 bases to trimming and J lost 3 bases; unmatched junction nucleotides: 3. CDR1 KGHDR and CDR2 SFDVKD come from the germline V gene. The CDR3 loop reads CATSDSGTNYNEQFF. DNA of the CDR3: TGTGCCACCAGTGATTCCGGGACTAACTACAATGAGCAGTTCTTC.

The rearrangement links TRBV9 to TRBJ2-5; D is unresolved. This CDR3 comprises 13 residues. The ends were cut back, 0 bases at V and 4 bases at J, with 7 bases in the middle. CDR1 is SGDLS, CDR2 YYNGEE, per germline. The CDR3 spells CASSVGPVETQYF. CDR3 coding DNA: TGTGCCAGCAGCGTAGGGCCAGTAGAGACCCAGTACTTC.

The chain employs TRBV9 and TRBJ1-4, with no clear D. Germline CDR1 is SGDLS and CDR2 is YYNGEE. CDR3 size: 15 residues. Trimming removed 0 bases at V and 0 bases at J, with 6 bases between. CDR3 sequence (DNA): TGTGCCAGCAGCGTAGACTCTGCAACTAATGAAAAACTGTTTTTT. Protein product: CASSVDSATNEKLFF. Together with reference TRBV9 and TRBJ1-4, the CDR3 gives the full variable domain: DSGVTQTPKHLITATGQRVTLRCSPRSGDLSVYWYQQSLDQGLQFLIQYYNGEERAKGNILERFSAQQFPDLHSELNLSSLELGDSALYFCASSVDSATNEKLFFGSGTQLSVL.

The count of this clone is one. V gene TRBV29-1 combines with J gene TRBJ2-5, with 8 bases that match TRBD2. From germline, CDR1 is SQVTM and CDR2 ANQGSEA. V shed 4 bases, J shed 4 bases, and the junction held 2 bases outside the gene matches. The CDR3 is made up of 12 amino acids. CDR3 residues: CSVVRGGETQYF. CDR3 nucleotide sequence: TGCAGCGTTGTACGGGGGGGAGAGACCCAGTACTTC.

The CDR3 sequence is CASSLYSGRANEKLFF. CDR3 nucleotides: TGTGCCAGCAGCTTGTATAGTGGCAGGGCGAATGAAAAACTGTTTTTT. The V gene is TRBV5-8, the J gene TRBJ1-4; D perhaps matches TRBD1 (5 bases). Trimming removed 1 base from V and 5 bases from J, with 15 bases in between. CDR1 and CDR2 (germline): SGHTS, YDEGEE. The CDR3 runs 16 residues.

The rearrangement joins TRBV3-1 (or the pseudogene TRBV3-2) to TRBJ1-1; no clear D. CDR3 size: 14 residues. Germline lookup yields CDR1 LGHDT and CDR2 YNNKEL (reference sequence). V was pared by 1 base and J by 6 bases, with 12 bases between. The CDR3 loop reads CASSQVFDQAEAFF. As DNA, the CDR3 is TGTGCCAGCAGCCAAGTATTCGATCAGGCTGAAGCTTTCTTT.

The chain combines TRBV5-1 with TRBJ1-5, with D possibly matching TRBD1 (5 bases). The CDR3 consists of 15 residues. V lost 0 bases to trimming and J lost 3 bases, with 10 bases between them. The germline CDR1 and CDR2 sequences are SGHRS and YFSETQ. The CDR3 bases are TGCGCCAGCAGCTTGGGTGGGGCAGACAATCAGCCCCAGCATTTT. This translates into CASSLGGADNQPQHF. Complete variable domain (other parts from reference TRBV5-1 and TRBJ1-5): KAGVTQTPRYLIKTRGQQVTLSCSPISGHRSVSWYQQTPGQGLQFLFEYFSETQRNKGNFPGRFSGRQFSNSRSEMNVSTLELGDSALYLCASSLGGADNQPQHFGDGTRLSIL.

The chain recombines TRBV6-4 with TRBJ2-1; 11 nucleotides agree with TRBD2. This CDR3 has 18 residues. Germline V gene data show CDR1 as MRHNA and CDR2 as SNTAGT. The ends lost 5 bases at V and 8 bases at J; junction bases unmatched: 17. CDR3 in DNA: TGTGCCAGCAGTCCCACCGGGACTAGCGGTCCCTTTCGCGATGAGCAGTTCTTC. Amino acids: CASSPTGTSGPFRDEQFF.

V and J are TRBV5-1 and TRBJ1-3; D is ambiguous. Deletions cut 4 bases from V and 2 bases from J, with 22 bases between. The CDR3 runs 18 residues. Germline CDR1 and CDR2: SGHRS and YFSETQ. The CDR3 loop is CASSLDPGRGGPGNTIYF. CDR3 in DNA: TGCGCCAGCAGCCTCGACCCCGGACGAGGAGGGCCTGGAAACACCATATATTTT.

The chain employs TRBV3-1 (or the pseudogene TRBV3-2) and TRBJ2-3; 7 nucleotides line up with TRBD2. The CDR3 loop spans 14 amino acids. Germline-derived CDR1 and CDR2 are LGHDT and YNNKEL (reference sequence). Losses at the gene ends were 5 bases for V and 4 bases for J; bases not matched to a gene: 6. The CDR3 loop reads CASSALADSDTQYF. The CDR3, as DNA: TGTGCCAGCAGCGCCCTAGCGGACTCAGATACGCAGTATTTT.

The chain carries TRBV21-1 and TRBJ2-7; TRBD1, the D gene given by the table, was not confirmed from the DNA. TRBV21-1 is a known pseudogene. The CDR3 sequence is 20 residues long. CDR3 nucleotide sequence: TGTGCCAGCAGCACAAAGTGGCCCCCCTACAGGGCTTGGGGGAATTACGAGCAGTACTTC. Its protein is CASSTKWPPYRAWGNYEQYF.

The J gene is TRBJ2-2, the V gene TRBV27; no clear D gene. V was cut by 5 bases and J by 1 base, with 8 bases left in between. This CDR3 has 14 amino acids. Germline lookup yields CDR1 MNHEY and CDR2 SMNVEV (reference sequence). CDR3 coding DNA: TGTGCCAGCAGTGAGGTTGGGAACACCGGGGAGCTGTTTTTT. Residues: CASSEVGNTGELFF.

The chain joins TRBV6-2 or TRBV6-3 to TRBJ2-1, with 12 bases matching TRBD2. Germline lookup yields CDR1 MNHEY and CDR2 SVGEGT. The CDR3 has 18 residues. J was trimmed by 0 bases and V by 4 bases; bases with no gene match: 7. CDR3 sequence reads: CASSSITSGRSSYNEQFF. The CDR3 region has the DNA TGTGCCAGCAGTTCGATTACTAGCGGGAGGTCCTCCTACAATGAGCAGTTCTTC.

The chain recombines TRBV10-3 with TRBJ2-3; D possibly corresponds to TRBD1 (6 bases). This CDR3 contains 14 residues. CDR1 is ENHRY, CDR2 SYGVKD, per germline. Trimming took off 0 bases at V and 3 bases at J, with 7 bases between the two ends. The CDR3 protein is CAISESTGTDTQYF. The CDR3 DNA sequence: TGTGCCATCAGTGAGTCGACAGGTACAGATACGCAGTATTTT.

CDR3 sequence: CASSQALTHRSTDTQYF. The CDR3 DNA follows: TGTGCCAGCAGCCAAGCTTTAACACACCGCAGCACAGATACGCAGTATTTT. The V gene is TRBV3-1 (or the pseudogene TRBV3-2), the J gene TRBJ2-3; no clear D. Trimming took 1 base from V and 0 from J, leaving 14 bases between them. Germline V gene lookup returns CDR1 LGHDT and CDR2 YNNKEL (reference sequence). The CDR3 runs to 17 residues.

The chain joins TRBV15 to TRBJ2-3; the match to TRBD2 covers 9 bases. The CDR3 length is 16 residues. V gave up 5 bases and J gave up 2 bases; unmatched junction bases: 8. Germline-derived CDR1 and CDR2 are LNHNV and YYDKDF (reference sequence). The CDR3 loop is CATSRWAGGPTDTQYF. Here the CDR3 DNA reads TGTGCCACCAGCCGGTGGGCGGGAGGGCCCACAGATACGCAGTATTTT.

The CDR3: CASSRDTQPQHF. For the CDR3, the DNA is TGTGCCAGCAGTCGGGACACCCAGCCCCAGCATTTT. The chain combines TRBV12-3 or TRBV12-4 with TRBJ1-5; D might be TRBD1 (6 bases). With 5 bases removed from V and 7 bases from J, the gap between germline ends came to 9 bases. CDR3 length: 12 amino acids.

The chain employs TRBV19 and TRBJ2-7, with a weak D call TRBD1 (6 bases). The CDR3 totals 14 residues. Per germline, CDR1 LNHDA and CDR2 SQIVND (reference sequence). The germline V and J ends were trimmed by 4 bases and 3 bases, with 13 bases remaining between them. This CDR3 reads CASSSTGQNYEQYF. As DNA, the CDR3 is TGTGCCAGTAGTAGCACGGGACAAAACTACGAGCAGTACTTC.

The chain is built from TRBV9 and TRBJ1-4, with 7 bases lining up with TRBD1. The CDR3 has 14 residues. Looked up from germline, CDR1 is SGDLS and CDR2 is YYNGEE. V was pared by 4 bases and J by 10 bases, with 10 bases of the junction left unmatched. In DNA, the CDR3 is TGTGCCAGCAGCTTAGACAGGGCGGGGGGAAAACTGTTTTTT. Translation gives CASSLDRAGGKLFF.

The chain has TRBV12-5 and TRBJ1-4; D is uncertain. The CDR3 has 16 amino acids. Germline-derived CDR1 and CDR2 are LGHNT and FRNRAP. The germline V and J ends were trimmed by 0 bases and 0 bases, with 8 bases remaining between them. CDR3 loop: CASGLVRTATNEKLFF. Here the CDR3 DNA reads TGTGCTAGTGGTTTGGTACGAACGGCAACTAATGAAAAACTGTTTTTT.

The chain links TRBV3-1 (or the pseudogene TRBV3-2) to TRBJ2-4; D possibly corresponds to TRBD2 (5 bases). The CDR3 consists of 13 residues. V was cut by 1 base and J by 9 bases, with 10 bases left in between. CDR1 and CDR2 (germline): LGHDT, YNNKEL (reference sequence). CDR3 coding DNA: TGTGCCAGCAGCCAAGTCGCAGGAGGCATTCAGTACTTC. This encodes CASSQVAGGIQYF.

The chain combines TRBV12-5 with TRBJ1-1; D is uncertain. Germline CDR1 LGHNT, CDR2 FRNRAP. The CDR3 has 11 amino acids. V was clipped by 3 bases and J by 8 bases, with 7 bases between them. CDR3 sequence: CASGFGREAFF. The CDR3, as DNA: TGTGCTAGTGGTTTCGGGAGGGAAGCTTTCTTT.

The chain couples TRBV5-4 to TRBJ2-5; D is perhaps TRBD2 (6 bases). This CDR3 has 15 residues. In germline, CDR1 is SGHNT, CDR2 YYREEE (reference sequence). Trimming pared 0 bases from V and 5 bases from J, leaving 14 bases between. The chain's CDR3 is CASSLDGLPVETQYF. The CDR3 region has the DNA TGTGCCAGCAGCTTGGACGGACTACCGGTGGAGACCCAGTACTTC.

There are a few counts of this clone. This chain connects TRBV28 to TRBJ1-2; D not resolved. CDR1 is MDHEN, CDR2 SYDVKM, per germline. CDR3 length equals 12 residues. Deletions cut 6 bases from V and 8 bases from J, with 13 bases between. CDR3 protein: CASSLRLGGYTF. The DNA of the CDR3 is TGTGCCAGCAGCTTACGTCTGGGCGGCTACACCTTC.

This clone was seen once. This chain connects TRBV27 to TRBJ2-7; TRBD1 might be the D (6 bases). In germline, CDR1 is MNHEY, CDR2 SMNVEV (reference sequence). This CDR3 spans 13 amino acids. V was cut by 3 bases and J by 3 bases, with 9 bases left in between. CDR3: CASSLDRGYEQYF. The CDR3 region has the DNA TGTGCCAGCAGTTTGGACAGAGGCTACGAGCAGTACTTC.

This sequence joins TRBV5-6 and TRBJ1-3; D perhaps matches TRBD1 (5 bases). V was pared by 4 bases and J by 6 bases, with 20 bases between. This CDR3 is built from 16 residues. Germline assignment: CDR1 SGHDT and CDR2 YYEEEE. The CDR3 nucleotides are TGTGCCAGCAGCCCGGGCCCGACAGCGGGAACAAACACCATATATTTT. This gives the protein CASSPGPTAGTNTIYF. The full variable domain, completed using reference TRBV5-6 and TRBJ1-3, is DAGVTQSPTHLIKTRGQQVTLRCSPKSGHDTVSWYQQALGQGPQFIFQYYEEEERQRGNFPDRFSGHQFPNYSSELNVNALLLGDSALYLCASSPGPTAGTNTIYFGEGSWLTVV.

The gene calls are TRBV14 and TRBJ1-6; D remains unclear. CDR3 length: 17 residues. Germline V gives CDR1 SGHDN, CDR2 FVKESK. The ends were cut back, 2 bases at V and 0 bases at J, with 11 bases in the middle. Here the CDR3 DNA reads TGTGCCAGCAGCCAATTCATCCTCAGCTCCTATAATTCACCCCTCCACTTT. It encodes CASSQFILSSYNSPLHF. The full variable domain, with the rest looked up from reference TRBV14 and TRBJ1-6, is EAGVTQFPSHSVIEKGQTVTLRCDPISGHDNLYWYRRVMGKEIKFLLHFVKESKQDESGMPNNRFLAERTGGTYSTLKVQPAELEDSGVYFCASSQFILSSYNSPLHFGNGTRLTVT.

The rearrangement links TRBV2 to TRBJ2-7; 7 nucleotides line up with TRBD1. Germline values: CDR1 SNHLY, CDR2 FYNNEI. With 6 bases clipped from V and 6 bases from J, the junction kept 11 bases outside the gene matches. The CDR3 spans 14 residues. The CDR3 coding sequence is TGTGCCAGCAGGGGACAGAACGCGGCTTTCGAGCAGTACTTC. Its translation is CASRGQNAAFEQYF.

V gene TRBV29-1 combines with J gene TRBJ2-7; TRBD2 matches at 9 bases. The ends lost 5 bases at V and 3 bases at J; junction bases unmatched: 8. This CDR3 contains 14 residues. CDR1 SQVTM and CDR2 ANQGSEA come from the germline V gene. CDR3 bases: TGCAGCGTTTCCGCTAGCGGGACCCTCTACGAGCAGTACTTC. Translation gives CSVSASGTLYEQYF.